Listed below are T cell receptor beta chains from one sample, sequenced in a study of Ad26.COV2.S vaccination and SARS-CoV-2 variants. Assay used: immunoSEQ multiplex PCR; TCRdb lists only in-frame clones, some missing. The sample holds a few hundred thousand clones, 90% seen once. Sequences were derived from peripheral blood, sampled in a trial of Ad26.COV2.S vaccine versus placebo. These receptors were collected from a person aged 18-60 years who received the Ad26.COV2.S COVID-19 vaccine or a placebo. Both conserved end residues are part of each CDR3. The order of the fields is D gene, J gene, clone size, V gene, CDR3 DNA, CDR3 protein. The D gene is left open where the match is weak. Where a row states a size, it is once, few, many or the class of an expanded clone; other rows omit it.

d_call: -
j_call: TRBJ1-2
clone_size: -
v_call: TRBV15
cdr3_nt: TGTGCCACCAGCAAAATACCTAGGGGACCCTATGGCTACACCTTC
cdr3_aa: CATSKIPRGPYGYTF

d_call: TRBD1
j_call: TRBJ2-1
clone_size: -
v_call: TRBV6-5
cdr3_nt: TGTGCCATCACCTGGGACAGGGAAAGTAGTGAGCAGTTCTTC
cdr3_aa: CAITWDRESSEQFF

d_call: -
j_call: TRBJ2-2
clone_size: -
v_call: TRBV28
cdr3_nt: TGTGCCATAAGGGGTGCCGGGGAGCTGTTTTTT
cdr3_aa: CAIRGAGELFF

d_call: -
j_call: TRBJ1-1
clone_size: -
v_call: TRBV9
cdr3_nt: TGTGCCAGCAGCGTAGAAGGGTTGCCCACTGAAGCTTTCTTT
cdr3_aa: CASSVEGLPTEAFF

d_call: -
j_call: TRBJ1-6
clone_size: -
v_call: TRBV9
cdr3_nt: TGTGCCAGCAGCGTAGGCGCGGCAGCGCCTTATTCACCCCTCCACTTT
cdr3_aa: CASSVGAAAPYSPLHF

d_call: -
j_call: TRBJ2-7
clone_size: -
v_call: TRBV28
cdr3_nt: TGTGCCAGCAGTTTTCCTCAGTCGACAGGACCCTACGAGCAGTACTTC
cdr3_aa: CASSFPQSTGPYEQYF

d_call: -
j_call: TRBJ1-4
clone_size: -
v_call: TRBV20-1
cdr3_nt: TGCAGTGCTAGAGTCAGTGAAAAACTGTTTTTT
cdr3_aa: CSARVSEKLFF

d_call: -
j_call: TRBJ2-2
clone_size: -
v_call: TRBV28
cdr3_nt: TGTGCCAGCAGTGCAATCGGTCGGGACGGGAACACCGGGGAGCTGTTTTTT
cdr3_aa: CASSAIGRDGNTGELFF

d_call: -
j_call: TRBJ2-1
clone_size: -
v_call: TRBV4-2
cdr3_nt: TGTGCCAGCAGCCAAGAGCCCATAGTGGTTGAGCAGTTCTTC
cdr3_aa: CASSQEPIVVEQFF

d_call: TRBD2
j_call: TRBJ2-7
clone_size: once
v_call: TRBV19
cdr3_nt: TGTGCCAGTAGTATTGGACTAGCGGGAGTTGACGAGCAGTACTTC
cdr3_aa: CASSIGLAGVDEQYF

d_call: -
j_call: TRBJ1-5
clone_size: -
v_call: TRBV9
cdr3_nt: TGTGCCAGCAGCGTAGCTGGAGGGGAGCAGCCCCAGCATTTT
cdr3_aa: CASSVAGGEQPQHF

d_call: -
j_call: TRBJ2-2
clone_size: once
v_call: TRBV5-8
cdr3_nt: TGTGCCAGCAGCTCGATTTACAGGGAGGACACCGGGGAGCTGTTTTTT
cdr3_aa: CASSSIYREDTGELFF

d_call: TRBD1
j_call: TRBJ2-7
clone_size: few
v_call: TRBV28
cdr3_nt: TGTGCCAGCAGTTTACCGACAGGGATGGTAGGCTACGAGCAGTACTTC
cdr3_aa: CASSLPTGMVGYEQYF

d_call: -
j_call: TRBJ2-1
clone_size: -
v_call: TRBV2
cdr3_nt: TGTGCCAGCAGTGAAGGGGCGGACAACCCTTACAATGAGCAGTTCTTC
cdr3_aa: CASSEGADNPYNEQFF

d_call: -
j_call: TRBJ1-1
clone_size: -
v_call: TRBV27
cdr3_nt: TGTGCCAGCAGTTCGGACGGAGGGGATTTCTTT
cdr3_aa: CASSSDGGDFF

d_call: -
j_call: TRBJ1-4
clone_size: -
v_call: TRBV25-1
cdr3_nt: TGTGCCAGCAGTGGGGCTAGTTGGGAAAAACTGTTTTTT
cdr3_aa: CASSGASWEKLFF

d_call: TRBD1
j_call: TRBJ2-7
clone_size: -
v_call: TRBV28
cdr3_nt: TGTGCCAGCAGTCCACCGGGACAGGGGTGGTACGAGCAGTACTTC
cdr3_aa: CASSPPGQGWYEQYF

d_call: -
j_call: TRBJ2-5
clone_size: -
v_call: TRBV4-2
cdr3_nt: TGTGCCAGCAGCCTAGGGGGAATGGGCTCCGAGGAGACCCAGTACTTC
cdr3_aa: CASSLGGMGSEETQYF

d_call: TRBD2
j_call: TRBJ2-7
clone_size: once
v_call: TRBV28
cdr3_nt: TGTGCCAGCTCGGGACTAGCGGGAGGTGGTGAGCAGTACTTC
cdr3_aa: CASSGLAGGGEQYF

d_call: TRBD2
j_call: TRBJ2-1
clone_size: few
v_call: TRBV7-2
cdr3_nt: TGTGCCAGCAGCTTAGAGTCGACTAGCGGGAATTCGGGCTACAATGAGCAGTTCTTC
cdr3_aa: CASSLESTSGNSGYNEQFF

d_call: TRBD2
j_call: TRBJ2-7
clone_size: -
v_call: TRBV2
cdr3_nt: TGTGCCAGCAAGAAGCGGGAGGGCCTGGGAGAGCAGTACTTC
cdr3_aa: CASKKREGLGEQYF

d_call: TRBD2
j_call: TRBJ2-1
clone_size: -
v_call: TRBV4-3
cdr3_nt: TGCGCCAGCAGCCAAGATCGAGGTAGCGGGGCCTACAATGAGCAGTTCTTC
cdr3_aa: CASSQDRGSGAYNEQFF

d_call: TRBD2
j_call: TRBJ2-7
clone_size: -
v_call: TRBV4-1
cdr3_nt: TGCGCCAGCAGCCAAAGGGGACTAGCGAACGACGAGCAGTACTTC
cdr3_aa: CASSQRGLANDEQYF

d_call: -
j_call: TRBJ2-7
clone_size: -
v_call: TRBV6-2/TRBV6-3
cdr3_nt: TGTGCCAGCAGTCTTCAAGCGGGTACTACTTACGAGCAGTACTTC
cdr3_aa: CASSLQAGTTYEQYF

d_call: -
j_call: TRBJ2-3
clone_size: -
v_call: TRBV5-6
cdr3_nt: TGTGCCAGCAGGAAGACGGGAGACCCAGATACGCAGTATTTT
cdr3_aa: CASRKTGDPDTQYF

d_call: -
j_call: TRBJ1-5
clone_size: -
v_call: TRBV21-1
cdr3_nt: TGTGCCAGCAGCAAAGTGAAAGGGGGTCGCAATCAGCCCCAGCATTTT
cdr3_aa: CASSKVKGGRNQPQHF

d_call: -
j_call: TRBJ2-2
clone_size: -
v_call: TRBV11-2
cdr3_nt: TGTGCCAGCAGCTTTAGCCGAGCGGCCGGGGAGCTGTTTTTT
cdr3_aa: CASSFSRAAGELFF

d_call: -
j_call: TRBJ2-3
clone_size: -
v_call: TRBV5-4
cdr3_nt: TGTGCCAGCAGCTTGTACGGGTTTCCGCAGTATTTT
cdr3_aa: CASSLYGFPQYF

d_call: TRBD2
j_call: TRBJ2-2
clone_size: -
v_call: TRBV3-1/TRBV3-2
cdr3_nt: TGTGCCAGCAGCCAATACACCGGGACTAGCGGGAGGCCCCGACACCCCGGGGAGCTGTTTTTT
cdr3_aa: CASSQYTGTSGRPRHPGELFF

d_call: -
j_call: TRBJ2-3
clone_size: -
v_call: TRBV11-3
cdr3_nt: TGTGCCAGCACCCCTGGGGGAGGCACAGATACGCAGTATTTT
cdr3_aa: CASTPGGGTDTQYF

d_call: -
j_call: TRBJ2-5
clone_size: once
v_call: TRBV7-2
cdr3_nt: TGTGCCAGCAGCTCCCCCGGGCTTAGAGAGACCCAGTACTTC
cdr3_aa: CASSSPGLRETQYF

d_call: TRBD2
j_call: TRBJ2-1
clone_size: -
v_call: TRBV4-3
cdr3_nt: TGCGCCAGCAGCCAACACCTACTAGCGGGGAGGGGGTATGAGCAGTTCTTC
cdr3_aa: CASSQHLLAGRGYEQFF

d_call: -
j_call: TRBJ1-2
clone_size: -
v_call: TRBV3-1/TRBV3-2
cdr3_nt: TGTGCCAGCAGCCAAGGAGGGGGTGTCGGCACCTTC
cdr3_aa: CASSQGGGVGTF

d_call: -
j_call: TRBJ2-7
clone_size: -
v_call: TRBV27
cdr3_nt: TGTGCCAGCAGTTTATCGGCATCGGGGACGGGAACCTACGAGCAGTACTTC
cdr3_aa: CASSLSASGTGTYEQYF

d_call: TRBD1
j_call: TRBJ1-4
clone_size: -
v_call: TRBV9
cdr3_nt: TGTGCCAGCAGCTCCAGGGGGCAGTGGGATGAAAAACTGTTTTTT
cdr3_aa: CASSSRGQWDEKLFF

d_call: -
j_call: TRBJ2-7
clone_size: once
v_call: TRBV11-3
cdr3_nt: TGTGCCAGCAGCTTAGGCAGTTCCTACGAGCAGTACTTC
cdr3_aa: CASSLGSSYEQYF

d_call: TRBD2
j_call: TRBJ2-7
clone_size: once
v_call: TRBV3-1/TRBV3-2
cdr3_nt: TGTGCCAGCAGCCAAGATGGGGAGGGTTACGAGCAGTACTTC
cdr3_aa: CASSQDGEGYEQYF

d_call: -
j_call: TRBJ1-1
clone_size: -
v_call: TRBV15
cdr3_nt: TGTGCCACCAGCAGAGATCGCAGGGACACTGAAGCTTTCTTT
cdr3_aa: CATSRDRRDTEAFF

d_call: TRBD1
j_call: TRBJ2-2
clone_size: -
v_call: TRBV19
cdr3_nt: TGTGCCAGTAACATAGGGGGCAATCGGGCCGGGGAGCTGTTTTTT
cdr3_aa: CASNIGGNRAGELFF

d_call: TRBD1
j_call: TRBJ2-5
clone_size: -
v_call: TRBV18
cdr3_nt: TGTGCCAGCTCACCGGGACAGGTAGAGACCCAGTACTTC
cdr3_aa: CASSPGQVETQYF

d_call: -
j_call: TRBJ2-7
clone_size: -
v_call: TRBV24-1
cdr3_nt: TGTGCCACCAGTGATACAGGGAGTAGGTCCTACGAGCAGTACTTC
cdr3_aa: CATSDTGSRSYEQYF